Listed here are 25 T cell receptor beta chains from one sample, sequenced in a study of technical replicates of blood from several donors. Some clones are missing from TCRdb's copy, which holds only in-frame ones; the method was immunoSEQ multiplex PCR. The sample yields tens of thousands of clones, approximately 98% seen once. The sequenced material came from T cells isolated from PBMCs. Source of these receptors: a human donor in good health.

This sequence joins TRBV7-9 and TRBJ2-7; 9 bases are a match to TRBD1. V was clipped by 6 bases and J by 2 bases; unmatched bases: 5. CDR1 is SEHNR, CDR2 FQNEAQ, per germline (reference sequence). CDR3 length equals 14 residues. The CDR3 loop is CASRGQGGTYEQYF. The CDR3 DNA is TGTGCCAGCAGGGGACAGGGAGGAACCTACGAGCAGTACTTC.

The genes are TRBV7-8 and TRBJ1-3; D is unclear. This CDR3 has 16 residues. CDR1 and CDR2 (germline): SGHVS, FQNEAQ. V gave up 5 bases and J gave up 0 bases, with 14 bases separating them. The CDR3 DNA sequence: TGTGCCAGCAGCCGTAATACTTATGACTCTGGAAACACCATATATTTT. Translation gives CASSRNTYDSGNTIYF.

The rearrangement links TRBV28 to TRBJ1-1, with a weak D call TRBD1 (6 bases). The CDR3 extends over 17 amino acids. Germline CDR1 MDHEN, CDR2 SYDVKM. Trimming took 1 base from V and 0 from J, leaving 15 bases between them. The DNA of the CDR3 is TGTGCCAGCAGTTTATTGAGGCAGGGGCTCTTGAACACTGAAGCTTTCTTT. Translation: CASSLLRQGLLNTEAFF.

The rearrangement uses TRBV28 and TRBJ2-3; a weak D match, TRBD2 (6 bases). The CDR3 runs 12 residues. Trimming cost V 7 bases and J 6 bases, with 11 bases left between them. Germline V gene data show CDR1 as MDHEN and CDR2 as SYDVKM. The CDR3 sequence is CASTRGTDTQYF. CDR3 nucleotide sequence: TGTGCCAGCACCCGGGGGACCGATACGCAGTATTTT.

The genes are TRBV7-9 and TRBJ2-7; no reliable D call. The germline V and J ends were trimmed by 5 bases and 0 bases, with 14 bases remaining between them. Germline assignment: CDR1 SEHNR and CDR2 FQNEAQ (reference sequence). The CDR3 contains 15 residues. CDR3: CASSRQEFYSYEQYF. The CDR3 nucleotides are TGTGCCAGCAGCAGGCAGGAATTTTACTCCTACGAGCAGTACTTC.

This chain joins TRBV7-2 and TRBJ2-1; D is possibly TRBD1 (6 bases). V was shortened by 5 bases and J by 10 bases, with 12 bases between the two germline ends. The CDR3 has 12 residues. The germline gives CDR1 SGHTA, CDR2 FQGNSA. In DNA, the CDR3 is TGTGCCAGCAGCATACAGGGTGGAGAGCAGTTCTTC. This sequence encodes CASSIQGGEQFF.

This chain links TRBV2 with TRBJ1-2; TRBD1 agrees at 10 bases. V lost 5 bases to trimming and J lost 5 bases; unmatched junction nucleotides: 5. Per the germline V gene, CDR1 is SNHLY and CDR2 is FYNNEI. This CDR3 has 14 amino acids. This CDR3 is CASSSQGQGYGYTF. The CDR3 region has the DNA TGTGCCAGCAGTTCTCAGGGACAGGGGTATGGCTACACCTTC. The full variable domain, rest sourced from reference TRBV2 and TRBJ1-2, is EPEVTQTPSHQVTQMGQEVILRCVPISNHLYFYWYRQILGQKVEFLVSFYNNEISEKSEIFDDQFSVERPDGSNFTLKIRSTKLEDSAMYFCASSSQGQGYGYTFGSGTRLTVV.

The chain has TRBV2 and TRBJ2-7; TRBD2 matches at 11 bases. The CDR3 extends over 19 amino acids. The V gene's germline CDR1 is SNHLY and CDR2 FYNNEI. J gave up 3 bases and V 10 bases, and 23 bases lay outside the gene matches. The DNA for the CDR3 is TGTGCCACCAACCGACCGACAGGGGTGGGTCTAGCGGGAGGCTACGAGCAGTACTTC. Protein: CATNRPTGVGLAGGYEQYF.

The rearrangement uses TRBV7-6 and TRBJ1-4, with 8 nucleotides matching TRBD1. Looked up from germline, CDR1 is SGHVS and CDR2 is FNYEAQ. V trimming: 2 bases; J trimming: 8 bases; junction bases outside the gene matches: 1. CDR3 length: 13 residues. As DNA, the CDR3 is TGTGCCAGCAGCTTAACAGGGGGGGAAAAACTGTTTTTT. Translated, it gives CASSLTGGEKLFF.

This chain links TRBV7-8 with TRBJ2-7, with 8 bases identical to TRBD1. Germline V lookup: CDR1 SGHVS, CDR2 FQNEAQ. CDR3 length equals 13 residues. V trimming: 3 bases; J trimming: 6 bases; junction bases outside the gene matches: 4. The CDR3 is CASSFRTGREQYF. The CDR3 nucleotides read TGTGCCAGCAGCTTCCGGACAGGGCGCGAGCAGTACTTC.

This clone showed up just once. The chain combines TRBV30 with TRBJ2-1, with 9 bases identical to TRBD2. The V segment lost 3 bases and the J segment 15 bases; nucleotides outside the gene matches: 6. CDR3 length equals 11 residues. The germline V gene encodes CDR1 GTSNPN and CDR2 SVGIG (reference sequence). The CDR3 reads CAWSAGTSPFF. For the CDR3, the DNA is TGTGCCTGGAGCGCCGGGACTAGCCCGTTCTTC. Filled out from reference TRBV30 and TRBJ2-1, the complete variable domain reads SQTIHQWPATLVQPVGSPLSLECTVEGTSNPNLYWYRQAAGRGLQLLFYSVGIGQISSEVPQNLSASRPQDRQFILSSKKLLLSDSGFYLCAWSAGTSPFFGPGTRLTVL.

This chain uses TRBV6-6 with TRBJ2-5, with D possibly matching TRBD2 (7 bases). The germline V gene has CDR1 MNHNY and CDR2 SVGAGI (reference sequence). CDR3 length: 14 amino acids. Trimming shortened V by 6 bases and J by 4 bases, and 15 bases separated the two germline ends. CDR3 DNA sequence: TGTGCCAGCAGAAAATACAGGGAGGGAGAGACCCAGTACTTC. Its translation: CASRKYREGETQYF.

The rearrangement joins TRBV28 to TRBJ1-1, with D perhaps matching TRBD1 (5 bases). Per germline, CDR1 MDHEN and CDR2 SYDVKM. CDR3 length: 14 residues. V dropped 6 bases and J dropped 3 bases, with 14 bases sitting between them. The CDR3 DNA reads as TGTGCCAGCAGGGCTCGTCTAGGGGACACTGAAGCTTTCTTT. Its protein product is CASRARLGDTEAFF.

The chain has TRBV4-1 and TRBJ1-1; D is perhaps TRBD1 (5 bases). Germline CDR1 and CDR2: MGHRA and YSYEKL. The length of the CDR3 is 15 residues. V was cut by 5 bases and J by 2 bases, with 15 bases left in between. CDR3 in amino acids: CASSSGRTSNTEAFF. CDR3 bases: TGCGCCAGCAGCTCCGGACGGACAAGTAACACTGAAGCTTTCTTT.

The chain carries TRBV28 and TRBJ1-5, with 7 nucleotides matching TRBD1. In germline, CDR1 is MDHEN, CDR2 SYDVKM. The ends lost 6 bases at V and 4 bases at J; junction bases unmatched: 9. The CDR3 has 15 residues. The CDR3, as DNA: TGTGCCAGCAGCCATGACAGGGAGAAGAATCAGCCCCAGCATTTT. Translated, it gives CASSHDREKNQPQHF.

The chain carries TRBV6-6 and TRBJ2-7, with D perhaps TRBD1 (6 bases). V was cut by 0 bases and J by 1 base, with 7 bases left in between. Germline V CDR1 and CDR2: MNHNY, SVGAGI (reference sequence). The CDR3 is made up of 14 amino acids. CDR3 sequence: CASSYSGQSYEQYF. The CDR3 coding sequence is TGTGCCAGCAGTTACTCCGGACAGTCCTACGAGCAGTACTTC.

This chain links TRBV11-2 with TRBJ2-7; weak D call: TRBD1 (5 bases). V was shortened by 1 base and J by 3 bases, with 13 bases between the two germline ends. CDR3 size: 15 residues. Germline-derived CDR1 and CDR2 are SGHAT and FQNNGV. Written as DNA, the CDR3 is TGTGCCAGCAGCTTAGGGCAGGGCGGTATCTACGAGCAGTACTTC. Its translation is CASSLGQGGIYEQYF.

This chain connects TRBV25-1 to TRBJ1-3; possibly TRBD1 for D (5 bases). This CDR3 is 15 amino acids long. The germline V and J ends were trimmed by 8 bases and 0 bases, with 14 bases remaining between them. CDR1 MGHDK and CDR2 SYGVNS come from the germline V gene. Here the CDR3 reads CASVEGPSSGNTIYF. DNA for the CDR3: TGTGCCAGCGTGGAGGGGCCAAGCTCTGGAAACACCATATATTTT. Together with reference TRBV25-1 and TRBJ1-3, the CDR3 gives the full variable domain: EADIYQTPRYLVIGTGKKITLECSQTMGHDKMYWYQQDPGMELHLIHYSYGVNSTEKGDLSSESTVSRIRTEHFPLTLESARPSHTSQYLCASVEGPSSGNTIYFGEGSWLTVV.

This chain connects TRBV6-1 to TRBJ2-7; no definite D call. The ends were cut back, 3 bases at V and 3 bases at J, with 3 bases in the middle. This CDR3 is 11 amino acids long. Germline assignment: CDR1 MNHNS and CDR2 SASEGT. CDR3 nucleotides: TGTGCCAGCAGTGACATCTACGAGCAGTACTTC. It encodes CASSDIYEQYF.

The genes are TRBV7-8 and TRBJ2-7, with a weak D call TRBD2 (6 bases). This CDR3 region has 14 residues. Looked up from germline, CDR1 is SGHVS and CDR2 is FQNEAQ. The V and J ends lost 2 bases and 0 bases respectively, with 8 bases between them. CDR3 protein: CASSLIGSSYEQYF. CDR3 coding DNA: TGTGCCAGCAGCTTAATCGGGAGCTCCTACGAGCAGTACTTC.

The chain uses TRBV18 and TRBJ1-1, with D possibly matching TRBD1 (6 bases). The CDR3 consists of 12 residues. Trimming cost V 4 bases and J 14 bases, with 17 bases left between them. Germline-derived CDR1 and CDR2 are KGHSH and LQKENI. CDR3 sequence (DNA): TGTGCCAGCTCACAGGGGGATTCGGGGTGCTTCTTT. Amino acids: CASSQGDSGCFF.

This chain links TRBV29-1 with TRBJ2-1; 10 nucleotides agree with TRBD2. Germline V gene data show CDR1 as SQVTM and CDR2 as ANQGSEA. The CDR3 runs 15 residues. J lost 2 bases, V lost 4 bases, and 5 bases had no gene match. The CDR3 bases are TGCAGCGTTGTTGGACTAGCGGAAACCTACAATGAGCAGTTCTTC. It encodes CSVVGLAETYNEQFF.

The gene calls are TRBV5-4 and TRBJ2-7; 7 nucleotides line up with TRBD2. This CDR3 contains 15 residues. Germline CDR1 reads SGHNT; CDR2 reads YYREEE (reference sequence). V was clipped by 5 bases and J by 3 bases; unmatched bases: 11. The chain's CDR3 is CASSYTSATIYEQYF. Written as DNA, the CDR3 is TGTGCCAGCAGTTACACTAGCGCAACGATCTACGAGCAGTACTTC.

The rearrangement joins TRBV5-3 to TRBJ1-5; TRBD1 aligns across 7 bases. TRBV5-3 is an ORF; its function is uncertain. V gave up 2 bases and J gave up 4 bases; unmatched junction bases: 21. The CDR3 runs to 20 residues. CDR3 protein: CARSFCAPEAIGTANQPQHF. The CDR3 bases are TGTGCCAGAAGCTTTTGTGCTCCGGAGGCCATCGGGACAGCAAATCAGCCCCAGCATTTT.

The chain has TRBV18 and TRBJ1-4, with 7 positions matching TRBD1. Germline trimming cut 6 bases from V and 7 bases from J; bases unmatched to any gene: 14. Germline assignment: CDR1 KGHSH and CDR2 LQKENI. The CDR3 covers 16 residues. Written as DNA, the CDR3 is TGTGCCAGCTCGGATGGAGGGACAGTTTCGGGTGAAAAACTGTTTTTT. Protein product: CASSDGGTVSGEKLFF. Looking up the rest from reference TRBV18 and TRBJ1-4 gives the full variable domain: NAGVMQNPRHLVRRRGQEARLRCSPMKGHSHVYWYRQLPEEGLKFMVYLQKENIIDESGMPKERFSAEFPKEGPSILRIQQVVRGDSAAYFCASSDGGTVSGEKLFFGSGTQLSVL.